Shown below are 17 T cell receptor beta chains from a single sample sequenced in a study of T cell responses to AZD1222 COVID-19 vaccine. TCRdb's table, derived via immunoSEQ multiplex PCR, lists solely in-frame clones and lacks some. The sample has 130,000 or so clones, approximately 93% seen once. Sequences were derived from peripheral blood, sampled on day 0 of AZD1222 vaccination. All receptors come from an adult in good health.

This clone was observed once. CDR3 loop: CASSQQVNQPQHF. The CDR3 nucleotides read TGTGCCAGCAGCCAACAGGTAAATCAGCCCCAGCATTTT. The J gene is TRBJ1-5, the V gene TRBV5-5; possibly TRBD1 for D (5 bases). Germline CDR1 SGHKS, CDR2 YYEKEE (reference sequence). The CDR3 extends over 13 amino acids. Trimming shortened V by 4 bases and J by 4 bases, and 9 bases separated the two germline ends.

This clone was counted between two and nine times. This sequence joins TRBV18 and TRBJ2-2, with 14 bases lining up with TRBD2. With V trimmed by 3 bases and J by 8 bases, 2 bases remained unmatched. The CDR3 runs to 15 residues. Per the germline V gene, CDR1 is KGHSH and CDR2 is LQKENI. CDR3 DNA: TGTGCCAGCTCACCCGGGACTAGCGGGAGAGGGGAGCTGTTTTTT. It specifies CASSPGTSGRGELFF. The variable domain in full, completed from reference TRBV18 and TRBJ2-2, reads NAGVMQNPRHLVRRRGQEARLRCSPMKGHSHVYWYRQLPEEGLKFMVYLQKENIIDESGMPKERFSAEFPKEGPSILRIQQVVRGDSAAYFCASSPGTSGRGELFFGEGSRLTVL.

There are a few counts of this clone. The V gene is TRBV9, the J gene TRBJ1-5; tentative D call: TRBD1 (6 bases). The CDR3 loop spans 14 amino acids. Trimming removed 3 bases from V and 5 bases from J, with 12 bases in between. Germline loops: CDR1 SGDLS, CDR2 YYNGEE. The CDR3 loop is CASSDGGGHQPQHF. CDR3 sequence (DNA): TGTGCCAGCAGCGACGGCGGGGGGCATCAGCCCCAGCATTTT.

This chain uses TRBV6-5 with TRBJ1-2; D might be TRBD1 (6 bases). Germline lookup yields CDR1 MNHEY and CDR2 SVGAGI. This CDR3 is 12 amino acids long. V was pared by 6 bases and J by 7 bases, with 12 bases between. The CDR3 loop reads CASSSGEGGYTF. In nucleotides, the CDR3 is TGTGCCAGCAGCTCAGGGGAAGGTGGCTACACCTTC.

This clone was found once. The V call is TRBV6-5, the J call TRBJ1-1; D is uncertain. The CDR3 contains 12 residues. V lost 6 bases, J lost 7 bases, and 12 bases lay in between. The germline V gene encodes CDR1 MNHEY and CDR2 SVGAGI. The CDR3 loop reads CASSQRGSEAFF. As DNA, the CDR3 is TGTGCCAGCAGCCAGAGAGGGAGTGAAGCTTTCTTT.

The chain joins TRBV19 to TRBJ2-7; D tentatively fits TRBD1 or TRBD2 (5 bases each). Germline loops: CDR1 LNHDA, CDR2 SQIVND (reference sequence). The CDR3 has 14 residues. V was trimmed by 7 bases and J by 7 bases, leaving 20 bases between them. The CDR3 nucleotides are TGTGCCAGTATACGACTGGAGGACAACTGGGAGCAGTACTTC. As protein: CASIRLEDNWEQYF.

The chain recombines TRBV6-5 with TRBJ2-2; no definite D call. Germline CDR1 reads MNHEY; CDR2 reads SVGAGI. The ends were cut back, 5 bases at V and 6 bases at J, with 13 bases in the middle. This CDR3 region has 14 residues. The CDR3 DNA reads TGTGCCAGCAGTCTGCACTCCGTCCCCGGGGAGCTGTTTTTT. As protein: CASSLHSVPGELFF.

This chain connects TRBV7-2 to TRBJ1-1; 8 nucleotides align to TRBD1. CDR3 length equals 16 residues. After removal of 4 bases from V and 0 bases from J, the junction contained 7 bases not matched to a gene. From germline, CDR1 is SGHTA and CDR2 FQGNSA. CDR3 sequence reads: CASSSYGTGLNTEAFF. The DNA of the CDR3 is TGTGCCAGCAGCTCGTATGGGACAGGTCTGAACACTGAAGCTTTCTTT.

J is TRBJ1-5 and V is TRBV14; 7 bases agree with TRBD1. V lost 4 bases and J lost 3; bases outside the gene matches: 3. The CDR3 is 14 amino acids. CDR1 is SGHDN, CDR2 FVKESK, per germline. The CDR3 loop is CASSPGTVNQPQHF. CDR3 DNA: TGTGCCAGCAGCCCGGGGACAGTCAATCAGCCCCAGCATTTT.

This rearrangement joins TRBV19 to TRBJ1-4, with D possibly matching TRBD1 (6 bases). V was shortened by 5 bases and J by 8 bases, with 12 bases between the two germline ends. This CDR3 has 13 amino acids. CDR1 LNHDA and CDR2 SQIVND come from the germline V gene (reference sequence). DNA for the CDR3: TGTGCCAGTAGTTGGGGGGCTGACGAAAAACTGTTTTTT. Translation gives CASSWGADEKLFF.

This clone has just one count. The genes are TRBV28 and TRBJ2-2; either TRBD1 or TRBD2 may supply D (5 bases each). With 7 bases removed from V and 7 bases from J, the gap between germline ends came to 16 bases. The CDR3 spans 14 residues. Germline CDR1 MDHEN, CDR2 SYDVKM. CDR3 sequence reads: CASNTNGAVGELFF. The CDR3 region has the DNA TGTGCCAGCAATACAAACGGGGCGGTCGGGGAGCTGTTTTTT.

This chain joins TRBV28 and TRBJ1-5; tentatively, D is TRBD1 (6 bases). Trimming left V 4 bases short and J 3 bases short, with 16 bases between. The CDR3 sequence is 16 residues long. Germline V lookup: CDR1 MDHEN, CDR2 SYDVKM. Here the CDR3 DNA reads TGTGCCAGCAGTTCCGACAGGTCGCTGACCAATCAGCCCCAGCATTTT. As protein: CASSSDRSLTNQPQHF.

The chain combines TRBV19 with TRBJ1-2; 8 nucleotides match TRBD1. Germline lookup yields CDR1 LNHDA and CDR2 SQIVND (reference sequence). CDR3 length equals 15 residues. With V trimmed by 9 bases and J by 4 bases, 13 bases remained unmatched. CDR3 amino acids: CASRGAGGVSYGYTF. DNA for the CDR3: TGTGCCAGCCGGGGGGCAGGGGGCGTAAGCTATGGCTACACCTTC.

This chain joins TRBV27 and TRBJ2-7; D might be TRBD1 or TRBD2, each matching 5 bases. Per germline, CDR1 MNHEY and CDR2 SMNVEV (reference sequence). The CDR3 has 14 amino acids. Trimming took off 5 bases at V and 3 bases at J, with 14 bases between the two ends. CDR3 DNA sequence: TGTGCCAGCAGTCCCGAGAGGGACGACTACGAGCAGTACTTC. Residues: CASSPERDDYEQYF.

The chain combines TRBV5-1 with TRBJ1-2, with TRBD1 as a possible D gene (5 bases). Germline lookup yields CDR1 SGHRS and CDR2 YFSETQ. There are 14 residues in the CDR3. The V gene lost 0 bases and the J gene lost 6 bases, with 12 bases spanning the gap. The CDR3 sequence: CASSLAQGWDGYTF. CDR3 DNA sequence: TGCGCCAGCAGCTTGGCTCAGGGCTGGGATGGCTACACCTTC.

The V gene is TRBV30, the J gene TRBJ1-3; weak D call: TRBD1 (5 bases). The CDR3 length is 16 residues. Germline loops: CDR1 GTSNPN, CDR2 SVGIG (reference sequence). Trimming removed 3 bases at V and 0 bases at J, with 15 bases between. The chain's CDR3 is CAWSPPGGTSGNTIYF. The CDR3 DNA reads as TGTGCCTGGAGCCCTCCCGGGGGAACCTCTGGAAACACCATATATTTT.

DNA for the CDR3: TGTGCCAGCTCACCACCCGGACAGGGAGGATACGAGCAGTACTTC. Protein product: CASSPPGQGGYEQYF. This chain links TRBV18 with TRBJ2-7; 8 nucleotides line up with TRBD1. In germline, CDR1 is KGHSH, CDR2 LQKENI. CDR3 length equals 15 residues. Trimming took 0 bases from V and 4 from J; bases not matched to a gene: 5.